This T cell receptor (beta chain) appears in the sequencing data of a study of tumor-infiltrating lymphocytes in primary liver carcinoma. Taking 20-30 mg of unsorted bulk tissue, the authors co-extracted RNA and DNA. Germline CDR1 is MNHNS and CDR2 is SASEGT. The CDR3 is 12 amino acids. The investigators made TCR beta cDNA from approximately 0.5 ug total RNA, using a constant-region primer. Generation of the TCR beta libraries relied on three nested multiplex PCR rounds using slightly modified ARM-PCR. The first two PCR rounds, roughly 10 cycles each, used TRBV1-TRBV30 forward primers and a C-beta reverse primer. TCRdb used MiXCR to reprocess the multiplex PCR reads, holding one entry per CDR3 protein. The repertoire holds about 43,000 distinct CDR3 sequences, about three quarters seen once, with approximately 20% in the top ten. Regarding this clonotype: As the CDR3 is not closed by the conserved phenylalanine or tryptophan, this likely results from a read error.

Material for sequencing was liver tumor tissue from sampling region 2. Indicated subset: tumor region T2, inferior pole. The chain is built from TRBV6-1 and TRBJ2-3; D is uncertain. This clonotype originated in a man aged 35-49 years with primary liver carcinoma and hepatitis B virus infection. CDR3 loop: CASKPSIDTQYS. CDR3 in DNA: TGTGCTAGCAAGCCCAGCATAGATACGCAGTATTCT.